Listed below are T cell receptor beta chains from one sample, sequenced in a study of OX40 agonist ivuxolimab in advanced cancers. The data were produced by immunoSEQ multiplex PCR, yet TCRdb's version contains in-frame clones alone and is incomplete. The table records about 67,000 clones, around 83% of them present only once. The sequenced sample was CD4+ or CD8+ T cells sorted from blood, obtained in a trial of the OX40 agonist ivuxolimab. The source is an adult with an advanced solid tumor such as melanoma, head and neck, liver or kidney cancer. Both conserved end residues are part of each CDR3. Fields, in order: D gene, V gene, CDR3 protein. A D gene is named only where the DNA matches it firmly.

- TRBV6-5 CASSYPGTNEAFF
TRBD1 TRBV5-1 CASTDAGQGDTGELFF
- TRBV5-1 CASSFGSGSTEAFF
- TRBV9 CASSVAGAGYTDTQYF
- TRBV10-2 CASSESQTMNTEAFF
- TRBV11-2 CASRKGGNEQFF
- TRBV30 CAWSAGWGSGNTIYF
TRBD1 TRBV5-1 CASSRDRTGGLANEKLFF
- TRBV28 CASSLREPGAKNIQYF
- TRBV7-2 CATTKRRLDTIYF
- TRBV11-2 CASSSRNSYEQYF
TRBD1 TRBV25-1 CASSPGTGWQNIQYF
- TRBV12-5 CASGTGNQETQYF
- TRBV28 CASSLRSNTEAFF
- TRBV2 CASSESVFGNTIYF
- TRBV18 CASSEPGTDTQYF
TRBD1 TRBV11-1 CASSWHRGRPEAFF
- TRBV18 CASSPLGGGLNTEAFF
- TRBV27 CASSLSPTGEQFF
- TRBV6-5 CASNRVFNSPLHF
- TRBV7-8 CASSREPLGNTGELFF
- TRBV20-1 CSARTTSRLFF
- TRBV6-5 CASRKGQSSEQYF
- TRBV1 CTSTRGNTDTQYF
- TRBV20-1 CSAPGLPRVYF
TRBD1 TRBV7-2 CASSPAGQVLWYGYTF
- TRBV11-1 CASSFEGGGADTQYF
- TRBV19 CASSPGTAARTEAFF
- TRBV5-1 CASSLGGDGYTF
- TRBV2 CASSGGVGNTIYF
- TRBV5-1 CASSPNPTPSSYEQYF
- TRBV6-1 CASSETVGANEQYF
- TRBV28 CATSRENGYTF
- TRBV2 CASSEFGGRETQYF
- TRBV11-2 CASSLDQYQPQHF
- TRBV27 CASSHHMLEPANRPGNTIYF
- TRBV18 CASSVGGQPQHF
- TRBV14 CASSPDEVAQETQYF
- TRBV2 CASSDPLWTEAFF
- TRBV5-1 CASSSDTSSTDTQYF
- TRBV6-5 CASSRGAINSYEQYF
TRBD1 TRBV6-5 CASSYTRGQGVNEQFF
- TRBV7-3 CASSSQGGLETQYF
- TRBV6-1 CASSKSLAGEQFF
- TRBV2 CASSSLGGLSYNEQFF
- TRBV10-2 CASSESGGSSTDTQYF
- TRBV7-2 CASRHKPAGEQYF
TRBD1 TRBV2 CASSWDSQETQYF
TRBD2 TRBV5-4 CASSQPVAGYNEQFF
TRBD1 TRBV30 CAWSTDIRGEQYF
TRBD2 TRBV18 CASSASGATDTQYF
- TRBV5-6 CASSLQEVGEKLFF
TRBD2 TRBV18 CASSPIPAGGAGEQFF
TRBD1 TRBV7-8 CASSLEGGQESNQPQHF
- TRBV6-5 CASSYSIRSTEAFF
- TRBV19 CASSISERSFGDTQYF
- TRBV6-5 CASSYRVGSPLHF